This passage covers 21 T cell receptor beta chains from one sample sequenced in a study of CD8 T cells in ankylosing spondylitis. TCRdb re-called the 5' RACE reads through MiXCR, storing one row per CDR3 protein. The sample includes about 220,000 distinct CDR3 sequences, more than 9% of them seen just once. Sequencing input: blood, either unsorted or a sorted T cell fraction (not recorded which). The receptors were sampled from a male donor with ankylosing spondylitis or in good health (not recorded which).

This clonotype was detected many times. The gene calls are TRBV12-3 or TRBV12-4 and TRBJ2-1, with D unclear. Trimming removed 7 bases from V and 3 bases from J, with 10 bases in between. The CDR3 covers 13 residues. CDR3 in DNA: TGTGCCAGCACCATCGGAGACTACAATGAGCAGTTCTTC. This gives the protein CASTIGDYNEQFF.

This clonotype has a handful of counts. The rearrangement joins TRBV12-3 or TRBV12-4 to TRBJ1-5; D uncertain. Trimming shortened V by 3 bases and J by 11 bases, and 8 bases separated the two germline ends. The CDR3 loop spans 11 amino acids. In DNA form, the CDR3 reads TGTGCCAGCAGTTTGAATTGGTCCCAGCATTTT. This codes for CASSLNWSQHF.

This clonotype was seen ten or more times. The genes are TRBV20-1 and TRBJ2-7; a weak D match, TRBD1 (8 bases). The CDR3 length is 14 residues. Per germline, CDR1 DFQATT and CDR2 SNEGSKA (reference sequence). V lost 5 bases and J lost 1, with 15 bases in between. For the CDR3, the DNA is TGCAGTGCTCAGGACAGGGAGGGATCCTACGAGCAGTACTTC. Protein product: CSAQDREGSYEQYF.

This clonotype has a count of ten or more. This chain connects TRBV20-1 to TRBJ2-6; either TRBD1 or TRBD2 may fit D (6 bases each). Per germline, CDR1 DFQATT and CDR2 SNEGSKA (reference sequence). Deletions cut 4 bases from V and 3 bases from J, with 16 bases between. The CDR3 loop spans 16 amino acids. The CDR3 protein is CSAKTPGAYGANVLTF. The CDR3 nucleotides read TGCAGTGCTAAGACCCCGGGGGCCTATGGGGCCAACGTCCTGACTTTC.

This clonotype has a count of ten or more. The rearrangement links TRBV27 to TRBJ2-7; 13 nucleotides align to TRBD2. The length of the CDR3 is 12 residues. Germline V gene data show CDR1 as MNHEY and CDR2 as SMNVEV (reference sequence). Trimming removed 7 bases from V and 7 bases from J; junction bases left unmatched: 1. CDR3 sequence reads: CASKGLAGEQYF. CDR3 nucleotides: TGTGCCAGCAAGGGACTAGCGGGAGAGCAGTACTTC.

This clonotype was recorded at least ten times. The chain links TRBV7-3 to TRBJ2-3; D gene uncertain. The CDR3 has 13 amino acids. Germline V gene data show CDR1 as SGHTA and CDR2 as FQGTGA. V lost 5 bases and J lost 5, with 11 bases in between. The CDR3 is CASSGGVGDTQYF. Written as DNA, the CDR3 is TGTGCCAGCAGCGGTGGGGTCGGAGATACGCAGTATTTT.

This clonotype was seen repeatedly, ten times or more. This chain links TRBV5-1 with TRBJ1-2; D possibly corresponds to TRBD1 (6 bases). Germline-derived CDR1 and CDR2 are SGHRS and YFSETQ. The CDR3 is 19 amino acids. Trimming shortened V by 4 bases and J by 6 bases, and 31 bases separated the two germline ends. CDR3 residues: CASSPFGVPNGREGDGYTF. As DNA, the CDR3 is TGCGCCAGCAGCCCGTTCGGGGTTCCTAACGGCCGTGAGGGGGATGGCTACACCTTC. The whole variable domain, filled in from reference TRBV5-1 and TRBJ1-2, reads KAGVTQTPRYLIKTRGQQVTLSCSPISGHRSVSWYQQTPGQGLQFLFEYFSETQRNKGNFPGRFSGRQFSNSRSEMNVSTLELGDSALYLCASSPFGVPNGREGDGYTFGSGTRLTVV.

CDR3 amino acids: CASSLDGVAKNIQYF. Written as DNA, the CDR3 is TGCGCCAGCAGCTTGGACGGAGTAGCCAAAAACATTCAGTACTTC. J is TRBJ2-4 and V is TRBV5-1; D is unclear. Germline lookup yields CDR1 SGHRS and CDR2 YFSETQ. V was shortened by 0 bases and J by 0 bases, with 7 bases between the two germline ends. CDR3 length equals 15 residues.

This clonotype was seen more than once but under ten times. The CDR3 protein is CASSLGWEGDTEAFF. The CDR3 DNA is TGCGCCAGCAGCTTGGGATGGGAGGGGGACACTGAAGCTTTCTTT. V usage is TRBV5-1 and J usage is TRBJ1-1; D possibly corresponds to TRBD1 (6 bases). CDR1 and CDR2 from the germline V gene are SGHRS and YFSETQ. The CDR3 has 15 amino acids. The germline V and J ends were trimmed by 0 bases and 3 bases, with 12 bases remaining between them.

This clonotype came up a few times. The rearrangement links TRBV7-3 to TRBJ2-1; tentative D call: TRBD2 (7 bases). Between the trimmed V and J ends, which lost 5 bases and 5 bases, there was a span of 13 bases. This CDR3 contains 14 residues. Germline CDR1 is SGHTA and CDR2 is FQGTGA. The CDR3 region has the DNA TGTGCCAGCAGCGGGGGGGCCATGGACAATGAGCAGTTCTTC. It yields the protein CASSGGAMDNEQFF.

This clonotype was recorded many times. The rearrangement uses TRBV11-2 and TRBJ2-2; 12 nucleotides align to TRBD2. V lost 3 bases to trimming and J lost 7 bases; unmatched junction nucleotides: 3. Germline-derived CDR1 and CDR2 are SGHAT and FQNNGV. This CDR3 is 15 amino acids long. CDR3 protein: CASSLGTSGLGELFF. CDR3 DNA sequence: TGTGCCAGCAGCTTGGGGACTAGCGGGCTCGGGGAGCTGTTTTTT.

Many counts were recorded for this clonotype. The chain uses TRBV27 and TRBJ1-5, with 9 nucleotides matching TRBD1. J was trimmed by 4 bases and V by 6 bases; bases with no gene match: 4. The CDR3 contains 14 residues. Per germline, CDR1 MNHEY and CDR2 SMNVEV (reference sequence). The CDR3 sequence is CASSRQGGNQPQHF. CDR3 nucleotide sequence: TGTGCCAGCAGCCGACAGGGGGGTAATCAGCCCCAGCATTTT.

This clonotype has ten or more counts. The chain carries TRBV12-3 or TRBV12-4 and TRBJ2-2; 9 bases align to TRBD2. This CDR3 is built from 14 residues. V was clipped by 10 bases and J by 4 bases; unmatched bases: 7. CDR3 amino acids: CANGGGASTGELFF. CDR3 nucleotides: TGTGCCAACGGCGGGGGGGCGAGCACCGGGGAGCTGTTTTTT.

This clonotype was counted a few times. The chain carries TRBV10-3 and TRBJ2-7, with 8 bases aligning to TRBD1. The V gene end was trimmed by 6 bases and the J gene end by 6 bases; junction bases not matched to a gene: 4. Germline values: CDR1 ENHRY, CDR2 SYGVKD. The CDR3 totals 12 residues. The CDR3 DNA follows: TGTGCCATCAGACAGGGGGAAAGCGAGCAGTACTTC. Its protein is CAIRQGESEQYF.

In nucleotides, the CDR3 is TGTGCCAGCAGTGATAGCCCGGGGAGGGGGCAATCATTGACCCAGCATTTT. Residues: CASSDSPGRGQSLTQHF. V gene TRBV2 combines with J gene TRBJ1-5; 7 bases agree with TRBD1. Germline CDR1 is SNHLY and CDR2 is FYNNEI. V trimming: 3 bases; J trimming: 11 bases; junction bases outside the gene matches: 19. The CDR3 covers 17 residues.

This clonotype was counted many times. The chain combines TRBV20-1 with TRBJ1-6, with 11 bases matching TRBD1. The CDR3 spans 18 residues. V shed 6 bases, J shed 9 bases, and the junction held 19 bases outside the gene matches. CDR1 DFQATT and CDR2 SNEGSKA come from the germline V gene (reference sequence). This CDR3 is CSASRTGTGGLKSSPLHF. In DNA form, the CDR3 reads TGCAGTGCAAGCAGAACCGGGACAGGGGGATTAAAAAGTTCACCCCTCCACTTT.

This clonotype was detected many times. The chain uses TRBV4-2 and TRBJ2-1; 10 bases are shared with TRBD1. There are 14 residues in the CDR3. V trimming: 8 bases; J trimming: 7 bases; junction bases outside the gene matches: 8. Germline CDR1 is LGHNA and CDR2 is YNFKEQ. The CDR3 DNA is TGTGCCAGCGGTCGGGGACAGGGGTTGAATGAGCAGTTCTTC. Encoded protein: CASGRGQGLNEQFF.

This clonotype was observed at least ten times. This chain joins TRBV20-1 and TRBJ2-7; the match to TRBD1 covers 10 bases. The CDR3 has 13 amino acids. Unmatched junction bases numbered 6, after V lost 5 bases and J lost 5 bases. Germline V gene lookup returns CDR1 DFQATT and CDR2 SNEGSKA (reference sequence). CDR3 in DNA: TGCAGTGCTGCCCGGGACAGGGGCCACGAGCAGTACTTC. Protein product: CSAARDRGHEQYF.

This clonotype was found a few times. CDR3 loop: CSALNSYDQSETQYF. The CDR3 nucleotides read TGCAGTGCTCTTAACTCCTATGACCAGAGCGAGACCCAGTACTTC. This chain uses TRBV20-1 with TRBJ2-5; D call uncertain. Germline CDR1 and CDR2: DFQATT and SNEGSKA (reference sequence). This CDR3 comprises 15 residues. V lost 5 bases and J lost 5, with 21 bases in between.

The V call is TRBV18, the J call TRBJ1-2; 9 nucleotides align to TRBD1. The germline CDR1 and CDR2 sequences are KGHSH and LQKENI. V was pared by 5 bases and J by 9 bases, with 7 bases of the junction left unmatched. The CDR3 runs to 13 residues. The CDR3 region is CASSETGGVSYTF. CDR3 coding DNA: TGTGCCAGCTCAGAAACAGGGGGCGTAAGCTACACCTTC.

As for this clonotype: Being one base from a much bigger clone, this may be a read error. The V and J genes are TRBV20-1 and TRBJ2-1, with 8 bases that match TRBD2. J gave up 7 bases and V 1 base, and 6 bases lay outside the gene matches. The CDR3 is 14 amino acids. Germline V gene data show CDR1 as DFQATT and CDR2 as SNEGSKA (reference sequence). CDR3 bases: TGCAGTGCTAGAGCCACCATAGCGGGGAATGAGCAGTTCTTC. Translating gives CSARATIAGNEQFF.